This TCR beta chain was recorded in a study of cytomegalovirus exposure and HLA in healthy donors. As for the study in general: The study placed about 81% of its 398 genotyped donors in the Caucasian-associated ancestry cluster.

Germline CDR1 is SGHRS and CDR2 is YFSETQ. Between the trimmed V and J ends, which lost 1 base and 2 bases, there was a span of 7 bases. The CDR3 contains 14 residues. The PCR had 60 Vbeta and 13 Jbeta primers. Here immunoSEQ multiplex PCR was the method, and the copy in TCRdb shows in-frame clones only, minus some. The data show some 41,000 clones, 51% seen once. The sequencing input was PBMCs. The chain links TRBV5-1 to TRBJ1-3, with no clear D. The sequence was collected from a man aged 55 to 70 in good health and CMV-seronegative. In DNA form, the CDR3 reads TGCGCCAGCAGCTTGTCCGGGACTGGAAACACCATATATTTT. It translates to CASSLSGTGNTIYF.